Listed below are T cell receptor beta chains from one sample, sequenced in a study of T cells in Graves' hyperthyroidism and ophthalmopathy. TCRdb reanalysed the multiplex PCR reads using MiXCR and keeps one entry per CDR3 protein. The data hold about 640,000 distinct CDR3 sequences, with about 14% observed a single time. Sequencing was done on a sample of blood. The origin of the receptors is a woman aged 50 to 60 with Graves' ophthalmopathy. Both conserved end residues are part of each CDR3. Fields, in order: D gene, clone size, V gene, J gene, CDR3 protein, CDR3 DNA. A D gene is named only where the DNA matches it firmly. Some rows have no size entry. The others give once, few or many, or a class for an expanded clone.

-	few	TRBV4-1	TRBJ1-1	CASSRWQGGSEAFF	TGCGCCAGCAGCCGTTGGCAGGGCGGTAGTGAAGCTTTCTTT
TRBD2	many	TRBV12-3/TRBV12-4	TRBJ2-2	CASRSGLAGFGELFF	TGTGCCAGCAGGTCGGGACTAGCGGGGTTCGGGGAGCTGTTTTTT
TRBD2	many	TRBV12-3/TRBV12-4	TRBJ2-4	CASSPWLASGINIQYF	TGTGCCAGCAGTCCGTGGCTTGCTAGCGGGATAAACATTCAGTACTTC
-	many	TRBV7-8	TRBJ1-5	CASSLRGLQPQHF	TGTGCCAGCAGCTTAAGAGGGCTCCAGCCCCAGCATTTT
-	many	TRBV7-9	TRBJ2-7	CASHRDEDLVYEQYF	TGTGCCAGCCACCGTGATGAGGACTTAGTTTACGAGCAGTACTTC
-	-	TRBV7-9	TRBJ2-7	CASSLGFGSSGYEQYF	TGTGCCAGCAGCTTAGGTTTTGGCAGTTCAGGGTACGAGCAGTACTTC
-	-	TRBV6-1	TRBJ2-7	CASHRRYEQYF	TGTGCCAGCCACAGGCGGTACGAGCAGTACTTC
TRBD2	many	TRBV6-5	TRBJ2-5	CASSYSLASGPYQETQYF	TGTGCCAGCAGTTACTCGTTGGCTAGCGGACCGTACCAAGAGACCCAGTACTTC
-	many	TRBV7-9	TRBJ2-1	CASSPWTGRYVEQFF	TGTGCCAGCAGCCCCTGGACTGGGAGGTACGTTGAGCAGTTCTTC
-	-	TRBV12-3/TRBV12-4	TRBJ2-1	CASSLQEGVEQFF	TGTGCCAGCAGTTTACAGGAGGGAGTTGAGCAGTTCTTC
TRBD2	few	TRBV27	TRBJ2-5	CASSWKREGQTQYF	TGTGCCAGCAGTTGGAAGCGGGAGGGCCAGACCCAGTACTTC
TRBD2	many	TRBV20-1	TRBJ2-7	CSANVGTSGGEQYF	TGCAGTGCTAATGTCGGGACTAGCGGAGGCGAGCAGTACTTC
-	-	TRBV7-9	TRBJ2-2	CASSLMGAPGELFF	TGTGCCAGCAGCTTAATGGGGGCCCCCGGGGAGCTGTTTTTT
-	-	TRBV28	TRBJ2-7	CASSLVNSFYEQYF	TGTGCCAGCAGTTTAGTAAACAGCTTTTACGAGCAGTACTTC
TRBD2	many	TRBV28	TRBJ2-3	CASSLLGNSGGTDTQYF	TGTGCCAGCAGTTTACTGGGCAACAGCGGGGGCACAGATACGCAGTATTTT
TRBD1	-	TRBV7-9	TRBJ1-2	CASSLNGGKGGAHGYTF	TGTGCCAGCAGCTTAAACGGAGGGAAAGGGGGCGCCCATGGCTACACCTTC
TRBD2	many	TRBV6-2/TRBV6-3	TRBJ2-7	CASSYDSGRYEQYF	TGTGCCAGCAGTTATGATAGCGGGAGGTACGAGCAGTACTTC
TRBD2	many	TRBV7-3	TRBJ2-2	CASSFSLAGVPGELFF	TGTGCCAGCAGCTTCTCACTAGCGGGAGTCCCCGGGGAGCTGTTTTTT
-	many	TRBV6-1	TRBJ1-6	CASSDPGMANSPLHF	TGTGCCAGCAGTGACCCGGGTATGGCGAATTCACCCCTCCACTTT
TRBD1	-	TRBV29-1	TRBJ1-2	CSGEQGQGGGYTF	TGCAGCGGGGAACAGGGACAGGGGGGAGGCTACACCTTC
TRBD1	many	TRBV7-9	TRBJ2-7	CASSHRGAYEQYF	TGTGCCAGCAGCCACAGGGGAGCCTACGAGCAGTACTTC
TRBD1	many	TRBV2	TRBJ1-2	CASSEGQGARYGYTF	TGTGCCAGCAGTGAAGGGCAGGGGGCGCGATATGGCTACACCTTC
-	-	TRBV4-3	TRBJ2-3	CASSQVAVKDTQYF	TGCGCCAGCAGCCAAGTGGCGGTAAAAGATACGCAGTATTTT
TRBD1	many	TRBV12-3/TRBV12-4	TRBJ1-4	CASSPGTGMTNEKLFF	TGTGCCAGCAGTCCCGGGACAGGGATGACTAATGAAAAACTGTTTTTT
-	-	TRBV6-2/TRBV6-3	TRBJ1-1	CASSRPGPRGDTEAFF	TGTGCCAGCAGTCGTCCGGGCCCCCGAGGGGACACTGAAGCTTTCTTT
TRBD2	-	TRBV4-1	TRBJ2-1	CASSHGLAGALGSYNEQFF	TGCGCCAGCAGCCACGGACTAGCGGGAGCCCTCGGCTCCTACAATGAGCAGTTCTTC
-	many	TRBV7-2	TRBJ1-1	CASSFKGTEAFF	TGTGCCAGCAGCTTTAAGGGCACTGAAGCTTTCTTT
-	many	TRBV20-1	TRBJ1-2	CSARDRVVYGYTF	TGCAGTGCTAGAGATAGGGTGGTGTATGGCTACACCTTC
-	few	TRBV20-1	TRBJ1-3	CSAPIWGSSGNTIYF	TGCAGTGCCCCAATTTGGGGGAGCTCTGGAAACACCATATATTTT
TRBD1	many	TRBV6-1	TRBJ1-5	CASSEWDRAYNQPQHF	TGTGCCAGCAGTGAATGGGACAGGGCGTACAATCAGCCCCAGCATTTT
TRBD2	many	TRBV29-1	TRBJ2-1	CSVEGLAGFYNEQFF	TGCAGCGTTGAAGGACTAGCGGGATTCTACAATGAGCAGTTCTTC
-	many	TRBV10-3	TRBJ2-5	CASGGGEEETQYF	TGTGCCTCGGGTGGGGGCGAGGAAGAGACCCAGTACTTC
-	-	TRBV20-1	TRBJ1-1	CSASGWREGTEAFF	TGCAGTGCTAGTGGGTGGAGGGAGGGCACTGAAGCTTTCTTT
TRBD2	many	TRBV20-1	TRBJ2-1	CSARDLRLAGTYNEQFF	TGCAGTGCTAGAGATCTAAGACTAGCGGGAACCTACAATGAGCAGTTCTTC
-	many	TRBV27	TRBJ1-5	CASSLLGQPQHF	TGTGCCAGCAGTTTATTGGGCCAGCCCCAGCATTTT
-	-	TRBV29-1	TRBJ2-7	CSVADRQYEQYF	TGCAGCGTAGCGGACAGACAATACGAGCAGTACTTC
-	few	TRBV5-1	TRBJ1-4	CASSPLGSTNEKLSF	TGCGCCAGCAGCCCTTTGGGATCAACTAATGAAAAACTGTCTTTT
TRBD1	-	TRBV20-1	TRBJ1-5	CSASPGQGENQPQHF	TGCAGTGCTAGCCCGGGACAGGGGGAGAATCAGCCCCAGCATTTT
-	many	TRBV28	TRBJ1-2	CASSLRADAYGYTF	TGTGCCAGCAGTTTGCGGGCGGACGCCTATGGCTACACCTTC
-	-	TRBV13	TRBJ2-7	CASSSTSWGYEQYF	TGTGCCAGCAGCTCTACGTCGTGGGGATACGAGCAGTACTTC
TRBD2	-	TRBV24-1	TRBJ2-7	CATSEHLAGRTYEQYF	TGTGCCACCAGTGAACACCTAGCGGGCCGAACCTACGAGCAGTACTTC
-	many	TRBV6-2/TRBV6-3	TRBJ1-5	CASSYSTGSLSNQPQHF	TGTGCCAGCAGTTACTCAACAGGGAGTCTAAGCAATCAGCCCCAGCATTTT
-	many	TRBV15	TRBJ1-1	CATSRVSNTEAFF	TGTGCCACCAGCAGAGTTTCTAACACTGAAGCTTTCTTT
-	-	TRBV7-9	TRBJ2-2	CASSLEFGRLFF	TGTGCCAGCAGCTTAGAATTTGGCAGGCTGTTTTTT
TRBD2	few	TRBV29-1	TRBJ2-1	CSVDPGTSGRGEQFF	TGCAGCGTTGACCCCGGGACTAGCGGGAGAGGTGAGCAGTTCTTC
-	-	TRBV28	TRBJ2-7	CASTHARYEQYF	TGTGCCAGCACCCATGCGAGGTACGAGCAGTACTTC
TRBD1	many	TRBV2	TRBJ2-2	CASSRDRVGTGELFF	TGTGCCAGCAGCCGGGACAGGGTGGGCACCGGGGAGCTGTTTTTT
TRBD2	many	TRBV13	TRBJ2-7	CASRMAGDYEQYF	TGTGCCAGCAGGATGGCGGGAGACTACGAGCAGTACTTC
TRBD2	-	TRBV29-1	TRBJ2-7	CSVEGLAHEQYF	TGCAGCGTTGAAGGACTAGCCCACGAGCAGTACTTC
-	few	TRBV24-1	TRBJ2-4	CATSGGDWAKNIQYF	TGTGCCACCAGTGGGGGGGACTGGGCCAAAAACATTCAGTACTTC
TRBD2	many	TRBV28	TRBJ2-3	CASSLSRTSGSTDTQYF	TGTGCCAGCAGTCTGTCGCGGACTAGCGGGAGCACAGATACGCAGTATTTT
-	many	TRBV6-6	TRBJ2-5	CASSYTSTQETQYF	TGTGCCAGCAGTTACACTTCTACCCAAGAGACCCAGTACTTC
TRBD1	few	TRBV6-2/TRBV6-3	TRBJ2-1	CASSYGDRGWNEQFF	TGTGCCAGCAGTTACGGGGACAGGGGTTGGAATGAGCAGTTCTTC